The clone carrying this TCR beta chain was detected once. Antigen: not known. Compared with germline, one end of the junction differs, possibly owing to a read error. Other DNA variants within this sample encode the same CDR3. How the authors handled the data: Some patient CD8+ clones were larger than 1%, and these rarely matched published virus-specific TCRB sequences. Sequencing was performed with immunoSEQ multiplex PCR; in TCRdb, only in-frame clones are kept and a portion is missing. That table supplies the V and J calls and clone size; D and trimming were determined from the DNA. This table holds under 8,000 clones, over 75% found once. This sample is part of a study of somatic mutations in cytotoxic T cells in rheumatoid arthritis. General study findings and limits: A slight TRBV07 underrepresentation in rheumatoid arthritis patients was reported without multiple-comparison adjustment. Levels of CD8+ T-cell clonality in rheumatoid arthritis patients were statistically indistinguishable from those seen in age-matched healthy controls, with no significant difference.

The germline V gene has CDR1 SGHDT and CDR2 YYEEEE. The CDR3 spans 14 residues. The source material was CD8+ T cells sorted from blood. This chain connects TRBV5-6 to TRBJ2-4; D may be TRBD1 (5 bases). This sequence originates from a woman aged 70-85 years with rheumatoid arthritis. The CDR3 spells CASSLEGAWDIQYF. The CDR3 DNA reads TGCGCCAGCAGCTTGGAAGGGGCCTGGGACATTCAGTACTTC.